Shown below are 21 T cell receptor beta chains from a single sample sequenced in a study of CD8+ T cells in alopecia areata. Isolated RNA was reverse transcribed into cDNA used as the sequencing template. The data were produced by immunoSEQ multiplex PCR, yet TCRdb's version contains in-frame clones alone and is incomplete. The sample has about 130,000 clones; 49% are singletons. The sample consisted of CD8+ T cells sorted from blood, taken at week 0. These receptors were taken from a human donor with alopecia areata.

The chain uses TRBV6-5 and TRBJ2-2, with D maybe TRBD1 (6 bases). V gave up 2 bases and J gave up 2 bases, with 12 bases separating them. This CDR3 is 16 amino acids long. Germline-derived CDR1 and CDR2 are MNHEY and SVGAGI. The CDR3 loop reads CASSYVWTDNTGELFF. The CDR3, as DNA: TGTGCCAGCAGTTACGTTTGGACAGATAACACCGGGGAGCTGTTTTTT.

The V and J genes are TRBV7-8 and TRBJ2-7; TRBD1 aligns across 11 bases. Trimming at V came to 5 bases and at J to 3 bases, leaving 6 bases not matched to a gene. The CDR3 is made up of 15 amino acids. Germline CDR1 and CDR2: SGHVS and FQNEAQ. Written as DNA, the CDR3 is TGTGCCAGCAGCGTGGGGGACAGGGGGTACTACGAGCAGTACTTC. Translation: CASSVGDRGYYEQYF.

This rearrangement joins TRBV4-1 to TRBJ1-2, with D possibly matching TRBD1 (6 bases). The germline V and J ends were trimmed by 1 base and 5 bases, with 14 bases remaining between them. Germline values: CDR1 MGHRA, CDR2 YSYEKL. The CDR3 totals 15 residues. The CDR3 loop is CASSQAGDTAYGYTF. The CDR3 region has the DNA TGCGCCAGCAGCCAAGCCGGGGACACCGCTTATGGCTACACCTTC.

The gene calls are TRBV5-6 and TRBJ2-7; D perhaps matches TRBD2 (6 bases). The CDR3 sequence is 11 residues long. V gave up 3 bases and J gave up 7 bases, with 8 bases separating them. Germline V gives CDR1 SGHDT, CDR2 YYEEEE. CDR3 in amino acids: CASSSGGEQYF. The CDR3 region has the DNA TGTGCCAGCAGCTCCGGGGGTGAGCAGTACTTC.

The chain combines TRBV19 with TRBJ1-2; D is possibly TRBD1 (5 bases). CDR1 and CDR2 (germline): LNHDA, SQIVND (reference sequence). The V end was cut by 6 bases, the J end by 4 bases, with 12 bases between. CDR3 length: 13 amino acids. The chain's CDR3 is CASSLDSPYGYTF. Here the CDR3 DNA reads TGTGCCAGTAGCCTTGACAGTCCCTATGGCTACACCTTC. The whole variable domain, filled in from reference TRBV19 and TRBJ1-2, reads DGGITQSPKYLFRKEGQNVTLSCEQNLNHDAMYWYRQDPGQGLRLIYYSQIVNDFQKGDIAEGYSVSREKKESFPLTVTSAQKNPTAFYLCASSLDSPYGYTFGSGTRLTVV.

The chain couples TRBV27 to TRBJ1-1; possibly TRBD1 for D (6 bases). This CDR3 spans 14 amino acids. CDR1 and CDR2 from the germline V gene are MNHEY and SMNVEV (reference sequence). V was trimmed by 1 base and J by 7 bases, leaving 13 bases between them. The CDR3 DNA sequence: TGTGCCAGCAGTTTATTGGGGGGCAGAAGTGAAGCTTTCTTT. Translated: CASSLLGGRSEAFF.

The chain is built from TRBV30 and TRBJ2-3; D unclear. V lost 5 bases to trimming and J lost 10 bases, with 13 bases between them. The CDR3 spans 11 residues. Germline values: CDR1 GTSNPN, CDR2 SVGIG (reference sequence). In nucleotides, the CDR3 is TGTGCCTGGGGAGACGGAAGGCCGCAGTATTTT. Its protein is CAWGDGRPQYF.

The chain combines TRBV4-1 with TRBJ2-7, with D possibly matching TRBD2 (6 bases). Germline V gene data show CDR1 as MGHRA and CDR2 as YSYEKL. Trimming took off 2 bases at V and 5 bases at J, with 13 bases between the two ends. This CDR3 comprises 14 residues. The CDR3 DNA follows: TGCGCCAGCAGCCAAATGGAGGGGAGGAACGAGCAGTACTTC. Protein product: CASSQMEGRNEQYF.

The J gene is TRBJ1-1, the V gene TRBV7-8; the D gene is possibly TRBD1 (5 bases). The CDR3 runs 15 residues. V gave up 2 bases and J gave up 3 bases, with 13 bases separating them. CDR1 is SGHVS and CDR2 is FQNEAQ in the germline V gene. The CDR3 DNA reads TGTGCCAGCAGCTTAAGAAGGGGAGCGGACACTGAAGCTTTCTTT. Its translation: CASSLRRGADTEAFF.

The sample holds a few counts of this clone. This chain links TRBV6-4 with TRBJ1-4; perhaps TRBD1 as D (6 bases). Deletions cut 3 bases from V and 9 bases from J, with 14 bases between. Germline values: CDR1 MRHNA, CDR2 SNTAGT. The CDR3 sequence is 14 residues long. The CDR3 loop reads CASSEAGTNKKLFF. CDR3 coding DNA: TGTGCCAGCAGTGAGGCCGGGACAAATAAAAAACTGTTTTTT.

This clone came up a few times. The chain links TRBV29-1 to TRBJ2-7; no firm D call. This CDR3 spans 13 amino acids. V was pared by 3 bases and J by 0 bases, with 9 bases between. Germline values: CDR1 SQVTM, CDR2 ANQGSEA. The CDR3 DNA reads as TGCAGCGTTGAGGCCGACATCTCCTACGAGCAGTACTTC. Protein: CSVEADISYEQYF.

The chain combines TRBV7-6 with TRBJ2-5; D call uncertain. The CDR3 length is 14 residues. V lost 1 base, J lost 3 bases, and 9 bases lay in between. CDR1 is SGHVS, CDR2 FNYEAQ, per germline. The CDR3 loop is CASSLVGIKETQYF. CDR3 coding DNA: TGTGCCAGCAGCTTAGTGGGAATTAAAGAGACCCAGTACTTC.

This clone was found a few times. The chain couples TRBV9 to TRBJ1-4, with 9 bases that match TRBD1. V was pared by 4 bases and J by 7 bases, with 5 bases of the junction left unmatched. CDR1 is SGDLS, CDR2 YYNGEE, per germline. The CDR3 is 14 residues long. In nucleotides, the CDR3 is TGTGCCAGCAGCATGGGACAGGGAAGTGAAAAACTGTTTTTT. The encoded protein is CASSMGQGSEKLFF.

This clone was detected only a few times. The chain uses TRBV7-9 and TRBJ2-7; 11 bases map to TRBD2. Germline values: CDR1 SEHNR, CDR2 FQNEAQ (reference sequence). This CDR3 contains 14 residues. Trimming took 3 bases from V and 5 from J; bases not matched to a gene: 3. The CDR3 nucleotides read TGTGCCAGCAGCTTTACTAGCGGGGGAGACGAGCAGTACTTC. Protein sequence: CASSFTSGGDEQYF.

The chain links TRBV4-3 to TRBJ2-2; the D gene is possibly TRBD2 (5 bases). This CDR3 region has 16 residues. Germline CDR1 is LGHNA and CDR2 is YSLEER. V was trimmed by 0 bases and J by 1 base, leaving 9 bases between them. The CDR3 DNA reads TGCGCCAGCAGCCAAGATCGGGCGGGGAACACCGGGGAGCTGTTTTTT. Translation gives CASSQDRAGNTGELFF.

This chain joins TRBV29-1 and TRBJ2-7; the D gene is possibly TRBD2 (6 bases). Germline V gives CDR1 SQVTM, CDR2 ANQGSEA. With 1 base removed from V and 7 bases from J, the gap between germline ends came to 17 bases. There are 14 residues in the CDR3. The CDR3 reads CSVEVPLGAGEQYF. The CDR3 DNA is TGCAGCGTTGAAGTCCCCCTAGGGGCGGGGGAGCAGTACTTC.

The chain uses TRBV4-1 and TRBJ2-7; no clear D. Trimming took off 4 bases at V and 3 bases at J, with 13 bases between the two ends. The CDR3 has 14 amino acids. Per the germline V gene, CDR1 is MGHRA and CDR2 is YSYEKL. As DNA, the CDR3 is TGCGCCAGCAGCCTATCGGACGGCAGCTACGAGCAGTACTTC. This translates into CASSLSDGSYEQYF.

This clone occurred a few times. This sequence joins TRBV27 and TRBJ2-1; D is ambiguous. CDR3 length: 13 residues. Germline CDR1 is MNHEY and CDR2 is SMNVEV (reference sequence). Trimming removed 3 bases at V and 9 bases at J, with 12 bases between. The CDR3 bases are TGTGCCAGCAGTTTTGGGGATTGGGGTGAGCAGTTCTTC. The encoded protein is CASSFGDWGEQFF.

V gene TRBV29-1 combines with J gene TRBJ1-5, with no clear D. CDR1 is SQVTM and CDR2 is ANQGSEA in the germline V gene. The CDR3 extends over 15 amino acids. CDR3 DNA: TGCAGACCCGATTTTTCACAGCGAAGCAATCAGCCCCAGCATTTT. Its protein is CRPDFSQRSNQPQHF.

The rearrangement uses TRBV30 and TRBJ2-7; D is undetermined. This CDR3 is built from 11 residues. V lost 2 bases and J lost 5, with 7 bases in between. Per the germline V gene, CDR1 is GTSNPN and CDR2 is SVGIG (reference sequence). CDR3 sequence: CAWSLGNEQYF. The CDR3 nucleotides read TGTGCCTGGAGTCTAGGAAACGAGCAGTACTTC.

This clone was counted ten times or more. The rearrangement joins TRBV6-1 to TRBJ1-6; no clear D gene. V shed 0 bases and J shed 7 bases, with 13 bases lying between them. The germline V gene has CDR1 MNHNS and CDR2 SASEGT. This CDR3 contains 16 residues. Here the CDR3 reads CASSEAEFAGNSPLHF. CDR3 nucleotides: TGTGCCAGCAGTGAAGCTGAATTTGCAGGCAATTCACCCCTCCACTTT.